The 30 T cell receptor beta chains listed next were all sequenced from one sample in a study of cytomegalovirus exposure and HLA in healthy donors. Both 60 Vbeta primers and 13 Jbeta primers went into the PCR. The protocol was immunoSEQ multiplex PCR, while the TCRdb copy is restricted to in-frame clones and leaves out a portion. Seen here are 110,000 to 150,000 clones, 60% to 85% observed once, and the top ten hold 2.5% to 3.5%. Sequenced input: PBMCs. Receptors were obtained from a male donor in good health and CMV-seronegative.

The V gene is TRBV2, the J gene TRBJ2-1; no clear D. CDR1 is SNHLY and CDR2 is FYNNEI in the germline V gene. V shed 6 bases and J shed 0 bases, with 9 bases lying between them. The CDR3 runs to 14 residues. As DNA, the CDR3 is TGTGCCAGCAGCGCCAGGAACTCCTACAATGAGCAGTTCTTC. Encoded protein: CASSARNSYNEQFF. Drawing the rest from reference TRBV2 and TRBJ2-1, the complete variable domain is EPEVTQTPSHQVTQMGQEVILRCVPISNHLYFYWYRQILGQKVEFLVSFYNNEISEKSEIFDDQFSVERPDGSNFTLKIRSTKLEDSAMYFCASSARNSYNEQFFGPGTRLTVL.

This clone was observed a handful of times. This chain joins TRBV5-1 and TRBJ2-2; TRBD2 aligns across 9 bases. CDR3 size: 14 residues. V shed 5 bases and J 4 bases; nucleotides not matched to a gene: 3. CDR1 is SGHRS and CDR2 is YFSETQ in the germline V gene. CDR3 sequence: CASRVLAGTGELFF. In DNA, the CDR3 is TGCGCCAGCAGAGTACTAGCGGGCACCGGGGAGCTGTTTTTT.

This chain uses TRBV7-6 with TRBJ2-1; 7 nucleotides align to TRBD1. The V gene end was trimmed by 4 bases and the J gene end by 4 bases; junction bases not matched to a gene: 7. The CDR3 loop spans 15 amino acids. Germline lookup yields CDR1 SGHVS and CDR2 FNYEAQ. CDR3 amino acids: CASSSPGQKYNEQFF. For the CDR3, the DNA is TGTGCCAGCAGCTCCCCGGGACAGAAGTACAATGAGCAGTTCTTC.

The chain uses TRBV19 and TRBJ2-7; perhaps TRBD1 as D (6 bases). V was clipped by 2 bases and J by 2 bases, with 13 bases between them. This CDR3 spans 15 amino acids. Germline lookup yields CDR1 LNHDA and CDR2 SQIVND (reference sequence). The CDR3 protein is CASSINRAPTYEQYF. CDR3 in DNA: TGTGCCAGTAGTATAAACAGGGCCCCCACCTACGAGCAGTACTTC.

The chain has TRBV15 and TRBJ2-5, with 13 bases that match TRBD2. The CDR3 runs to 17 residues. The germline CDR1 and CDR2 sequences are LNHNV and YYDKDF (reference sequence). The V and J ends lost 3 bases and 5 bases, in that order; junction bases with no gene match: 9. The CDR3 bases are TGTGCCACCAGCAGGACTAGCGGGGGGCCCTGGAGGGAGACCCAGTACTTC. Translated, it gives CATSRTSGGPWRETQYF. Drawing the rest from reference TRBV15 and TRBJ2-5, the complete variable domain is DAMVIQNPRYQVTQFGKPVTLSCSQTLNHNVMYWYQQKSSQAPKLLFHYYDKDFNNEADTPDNFQSRRPNTSFCFLDIRSPGLGDTAMYLCATSRTSGGPWRETQYFGPGTRLLVL.

In nucleotides, the CDR3 is TGTGCCAGTAGTATTGGCGGCGGGATTGTCGAGCAGTACTTC. Translation: CASSIGGGIVEQYF. The chain recombines TRBV19 with TRBJ2-7, with D tentatively TRBD2 (6 bases). CDR3 size: 14 residues. Germline V gene sequence: CDR1 LNHDA, CDR2 SQIVND (reference sequence). Trimming removed 3 bases from V and 6 bases from J, with 15 bases in between.

The chain is built from TRBV5-1 and TRBJ1-1; the D is unclear. This CDR3 is built from 14 residues. V shed 5 bases and J shed 3 bases, with 14 bases lying between them. Germline CDR1 and CDR2: SGHRS and YFSETQ. This CDR3 reads CASSSTETHTEAFF. The CDR3 bases are TGCGCCAGCAGTTCCACGGAGACCCACACTGAAGCTTTCTTT. Looking up the rest from reference TRBV5-1 and TRBJ1-1 gives the full variable domain: KAGVTQTPRYLIKTRGQQVTLSCSPISGHRSVSWYQQTPGQGLQFLFEYFSETQRNKGNFPGRFSGRQFSNSRSEMNVSTLELGDSALYLCASSSTETHTEAFFGQGTRLTVV.

This chain links TRBV29-1 with TRBJ2-4; perhaps TRBD1 as D (5 bases). Germline V CDR1 and CDR2: SQVTM, ANQGSEA. Trimming removed 3 bases at V and 4 bases at J, with 10 bases between. CDR3 length: 13 residues. CDR3: CSVEHQGKNIQYF. The DNA of the CDR3 is TGCAGCGTTGAGCATCAGGGTAAAAACATTCAGTACTTC.

This sequence joins TRBV5-8 and TRBJ2-7, with 10 nucleotides matching TRBD1. Germline V gene data show CDR1 as SGHTS and CDR2 as YDEGEE. CDR3 length equals 14 residues. After removal of 0 bases from V and 3 bases from J, the junction contained 0 bases not matched to a gene. The CDR3 sequence is CASSLGTGGYEQYF. In nucleotides, the CDR3 is TGTGCCAGCAGCTTGGGGACAGGGGGCTACGAGCAGTACTTC.

This clone has a handful of counts. The chain joins TRBV10-3 to TRBJ2-7; TRBD1 aligns across 10 bases. Trimming at V came to 4 bases and at J to 4 bases, leaving 13 bases not matched to a gene. Looked up from germline, CDR1 is ENHRY and CDR2 is SYGVKD. CDR3 length: 17 residues. The CDR3 spells CAISGVRDRGHTYEQYF. The CDR3 bases are TGTGCCATCAGTGGAGTCCGAGACAGGGGGCATACTTACGAGCAGTACTTC.

This sequence joins TRBV30 and TRBJ1-2; no clear D. This CDR3 comprises 14 residues. Trimming cost V 4 bases and J 7 bases, with 19 bases left between them. Germline CDR1 GTSNPN, CDR2 SVGIG (reference sequence). The CDR3 loop reads CAWTWADFRGGYTF. As DNA, the CDR3 is TGTGCCTGGACTTGGGCGGATTTTCGGGGTGGCTACACCTTC. Full variable domain (rest looked up from reference TRBV30 and TRBJ1-2): SQTIHQWPATLVQPVGSPLSLECTVEGTSNPNLYWYRQAAGRGLQLLFYSVGIGQISSEVPQNLSASRPQDRQFILSSKKLLLSDSGFYLCAWTWADFRGGYTFGSGTRLTVV.

In this sample, this clone turned up a few times. The V and J genes are TRBV5-1 and TRBJ2-7, with D possibly being TRBD2 (5 bases). Between the trimmed V and J ends, which lost 3 bases and 6 bases, there was a span of 13 bases. The CDR3 has 13 residues. Germline lookup yields CDR1 SGHRS and CDR2 YFSETQ. The CDR3 region has the DNA TGCGCCAGCAGCTATAACGAGGGTGGCGAGCAGTACTTC. Amino acids: CASSYNEGGEQYF.

The chain combines TRBV27 with TRBJ2-1; 11 nucleotides align to TRBD2. Germline V lookup: CDR1 MNHEY, CDR2 SMNVEV (reference sequence). This CDR3 is built from 15 residues. Germline trimming cut 4 bases from V and 6 bases from J; bases unmatched to any gene: 5. Here the CDR3 DNA reads TGTGCCAGCAGTTCCGGGACTAGCGGTACCAATGAGCAGTTCTTC. Protein product: CASSSGTSGTNEQFF.

This clone was counted between two and nine times. The chain uses TRBV6-1 and TRBJ1-5, with TRBD1 matching over 10 bases. This CDR3 contains 15 residues. After removal of 8 bases from V and 6 bases from J, the junction contained 10 bases not matched to a gene. The germline V gene has CDR1 MNHNS and CDR2 SASEGT. CDR3 sequence reads: CASASGTGEVQPQHF. The CDR3 coding sequence is TGTGCCAGCGCCTCCGGGACAGGGGAGGTTCAGCCCCAGCATTTT.

V usage is TRBV5-4 and J usage is TRBJ1-4; 10 bases map to TRBD1. The CDR3 covers 17 residues. CDR1 is SGHNT, CDR2 YYREEE, per germline (reference sequence). V was pared by 3 bases and J by 4 bases, with 9 bases of the junction left unmatched. The CDR3 DNA follows: TGTGCCAGCAGCTCCCGGACAGGGGGAGTCAGTAATGAAAAACTGTTTTTT. Translating it yields CASSSRTGGVSNEKLFF.

The rearrangement links TRBV30 to TRBJ1-2; D is perhaps TRBD1 (6 bases). CDR1 is GTSNPN, CDR2 SVGIG, per germline (reference sequence). CDR3 length: 14 amino acids. Trimming cost V 6 bases and J 0 bases, with 14 bases left between them. CDR3 sequence (DNA): TGTGCCTGCTCCCGGGACATTGCTAACTATGGCTACACCTTC. This codes for CACSRDIANYGYTF.

This clone was observed once. The V call is TRBV18, the J call TRBJ1-2, with D uncertain. The CDR3 consists of 12 residues. The germline V gene has CDR1 KGHSH and CDR2 LQKENI. V shed 3 bases and J shed 8 bases, with 10 bases lying between them. The CDR3 nucleotides read TGTGCCAGCTCACCCCAGGAACGGGGCTACACCTTC. It yields the protein CASSPQERGYTF.

J is TRBJ1-6 and V is TRBV4-2; D perhaps matches TRBD1 (5 bases). CDR1 and CDR2 from the germline V gene are LGHNA and YNFKEQ. V was pared by 0 bases and J by 4 bases, with 13 bases between. The CDR3 has 17 residues. The CDR3 reads CASSQEGGGDYNSPLHF. CDR3 nucleotides: TGTGCCAGCAGCCAAGAGGGCGGGGGGGATTATAATTCACCCCTCCACTTT.

V and J are TRBV7-9 and TRBJ1-2, with 10 bases that match TRBD1. With 4 bases clipped from V and 8 bases from J, the junction kept 7 bases outside the gene matches. This CDR3 has 14 residues. Per germline, CDR1 SEHNR and CDR2 FQNEAQ (reference sequence). The CDR3 here is CASSYRDRGDGYTF. The CDR3 DNA reads TGTGCCAGCAGCTATAGGGACAGGGGCGACGGCTACACCTTC.

This chain links TRBV18 with TRBJ2-3; TRBD2 matches at 13 bases. In germline, CDR1 is KGHSH, CDR2 LQKENI. CDR3 size: 16 residues. Trimming cost V 2 bases and J 4 bases; bases outside gene matches: 3. Written as DNA, the CDR3 is TGTGCCAGCTCACCAGGGACTAGCGGGATTCCAGATACGCAGTATTTT. Encoded protein: CASSPGTSGIPDTQYF.

The J gene is TRBJ2-1, the V gene TRBV7-8, with 10 bases lining up with TRBD2. Unmatched junction bases numbered 7, after V lost 2 bases and J lost 9 bases. Germline V CDR1 and CDR2: SGHVS, FQNEAQ. CDR3 length equals 15 residues. Here the CDR3 DNA reads TGTGCCAGCAGCTTACGTGCTAGCGGGAGAGGTGAGCAGTTCTTC. Encoded protein: CASSLRASGRGEQFF.

The chain's CDR3 is CASSQEPDSLARSAFF. CDR3 sequence (DNA): TGCGCCAGCAGCCAGGAACCCGACAGTCTTGCCCGGTCAGCTTTCTTT. The chain combines TRBV4-1 with TRBJ1-1; D perhaps matches TRBD1 (5 bases). The CDR3 totals 16 residues. V lost 3 bases and J 10 bases, leaving 24 bases between the germline ends. Germline lookup yields CDR1 MGHRA and CDR2 YSYEKL.

Only a few counts were recorded for this clone. This chain joins TRBV5-1 and TRBJ2-7, with D possibly TRBD1 on 6 matching bases. CDR1 is SGHRS, CDR2 YFSETQ, per germline. The CDR3 length is 12 residues. Trimming took off 2 bases at V and 6 bases at J, with 9 bases between the two ends. DNA of the CDR3: TGCGCCAGCAGCTTCCAGGGGACCGAGCAGTACTTC. Its protein product is CASSFQGTEQYF. The whole variable domain, remainder taken from reference TRBV5-1 and TRBJ2-7, is KAGVTQTPRYLIKTRGQQVTLSCSPISGHRSVSWYQQTPGQGLQFLFEYFSETQRNKGNFPGRFSGRQFSNSRSEMNVSTLELGDSALYLCASSFQGTEQYFGPGTRLTVT.

V usage is TRBV6-5 and J usage is TRBJ1-5; TRBD1 matches at 7 bases. The germline gives CDR1 MNHEY, CDR2 SVGAGI. J was trimmed by 3 bases and V by 8 bases; bases with no gene match: 10. CDR3 length equals 15 residues. DNA for the CDR3: TGTGCCAGCGCAAAATTAGGGGGCATCAATCAGCCCCAGCATTTT. It translates to CASAKLGGINQPQHF.

The chain couples TRBV5-6 to TRBJ2-7, with D possibly matching TRBD2 (7 bases). Germline loops: CDR1 SGHDT, CDR2 YYEEEE. Trimming stripped 4 bases from V and 2 bases from J, with 13 bases between. The CDR3 contains 14 residues. Written as DNA, the CDR3 is TGTGCCAGCAGCGGGGGAGGGGGGCCCTACGAGCAGTACTTC. This translates into CASSGGGGPYEQYF.

The chain links TRBV6-5 to TRBJ2-7; 11 bases line up with TRBD1. Germline trimming cut 0 bases from V and 5 bases from J; bases unmatched to any gene: 6. In germline, CDR1 is MNHEY, CDR2 SVGAGI. This CDR3 contains 16 residues. The CDR3 region has the DNA TGTGCCAGCAGTTACTCGATTGGGACAGGGGGACACGAGCAGTACTTC. Protein: CASSYSIGTGGHEQYF.

This rearrangement joins TRBV7-9 to TRBJ1-2, with 8 positions matching TRBD1. The CDR3 has 16 residues. Germline V gives CDR1 SEHNR, CDR2 FQNEAQ (reference sequence). V dropped 0 bases and J dropped 1; count of bases not matched to a gene: 4. CDR3 DNA sequence: TGTGCCAGCAGCTTAGCGGGACAGGAGCTTAACTATGGCTACACCTTC. Translated, it gives CASSLAGQELNYGYTF.

The V call is TRBV6-5, the J call TRBJ1-5; no definite D call. V was clipped by 8 bases and J by 2 bases, with 10 bases between them. This CDR3 has 13 amino acids. Germline V gives CDR1 MNHEY, CDR2 SVGAGI. The CDR3: CASGGMGNQPQHF. The CDR3 coding sequence is TGTGCCAGCGGCGGGATGGGCAATCAGCCCCAGCATTTT.

This clone occurred a few times. The chain is built from TRBV5-6 and TRBJ2-1; 9 positions agree with TRBD2. This CDR3 spans 14 amino acids. V lost 5 bases and J lost 3; bases outside the gene matches: 3. Germline values: CDR1 SGHDT, CDR2 YYEEEE. The CDR3 nucleotides are TGTGCCAGCAGACTAGCGGGTTTCTACAATGAGCAGTTCTTC. This sequence encodes CASRLAGFYNEQFF.

The CDR3 DNA reads TGTGCCAGCAGCCGAAGCGGCAGGCCGAACACTGAAGCTTTCTTT. Its translation: CASSRSGRPNTEAFF. The chain couples TRBV7-2 to TRBJ1-1; the D is unclear. The CDR3 covers 15 residues. CDR1 is SGHTA, CDR2 FQGNSA, per germline. Trimming took 5 bases from V and 1 from J, leaving 14 bases between them.